These 12 T cell receptor beta chains originate from one sample sequenced in a study of T-cell memory formation after mild COVID-19. TCRdb fed the 5' RACE reads into MiXCR, producing one record per CDR3 protein. The sample records tens of thousands of distinct CDR3 sequences, 16% being singletons. Sequenced: PBMCs or a T cell subset sorted from them (not recorded which). The receptor source for this set is an adult woman who had mild COVID-19 (a few samples of this study predate the infection). Cell type and time point are not known.

The sample holds a few counts of this clonotype. The chain has TRBV20-1 and TRBJ2-7; TRBD1 matches at 10 bases. The CDR3 extends over 13 amino acids. Germline CDR1 is DFQATT and CDR2 is SNEGSKA (reference sequence). Trimming took 7 bases from V and 2 from J; bases not matched to a gene: 5. The CDR3 DNA reads as TGCAGTGGCCCGGGACAGGGGACCTACGAGCAGTACTTC. It specifies CSGPGQGTYEQYF.

This sequence joins TRBV11-2 and TRBJ2-1; D ambiguous. V was shortened by 4 bases and J by 8 bases, with 9 bases between the two germline ends. This CDR3 region has 12 residues. Germline values: CDR1 SGHAT, CDR2 FQNNGV. CDR3 bases: TGTGCCAGCAGCTATTCCAACCATGAGCAGTTCTTC. Translating it yields CASSYSNHEQFF.

The V gene is TRBV6-2 or TRBV6-3, the J gene TRBJ2-3, with D possibly TRBD1 on 5 matching bases. The CDR3 runs 14 residues. From germline, CDR1 is MNHEY and CDR2 SVGEGT. V was clipped by 2 bases and J by 4 bases, with 10 bases between them. CDR3 amino acids: CASSYGDSSDTQYF. In DNA, the CDR3 is TGTGCCAGCAGTTACGGCGACAGCTCAGATACGCAGTATTTT.

The chain recombines TRBV18 with TRBJ2-7, with TRBD2 matching over 8 bases. Germline assignment: CDR1 KGHSH and CDR2 LQKENI. There are 15 residues in the CDR3. V shed 6 bases and J 0 bases; nucleotides not matched to a gene: 7. The CDR3 spells CASSGRLAYSYEQYF. CDR3 nucleotides: TGTGCCAGCTCGGGAAGACTAGCGTACTCCTACGAGCAGTACTTC.

This clonotype turned up a few times. This chain uses TRBV20-1 with TRBJ2-1, with D uncertain. V was shortened by 2 bases and J by 8 bases, with 13 bases between the two germline ends. CDR3 length equals 13 residues. Germline-derived CDR1 and CDR2 are DFQATT and SNEGSKA (reference sequence). The CDR3 DNA follows: TGCAGTGCTAGACCTCGGACGGCGCATGAGCAGTTCTTC. Amino acids: CSARPRTAHEQFF.

This clonotype was counted between two and nine times. The chain combines TRBV4-1 with TRBJ1-4, with D unresolved. Germline V gene data show CDR1 as MGHRA and CDR2 as YSYEKL. The CDR3 spans 16 residues. V dropped 0 bases and J dropped 11 bases, with 19 bases sitting between them. The CDR3 loop reads CASSQEARVSSSKLFF. For the CDR3, the DNA is TGCGCCAGCAGCCAAGAAGCGAGGGTCAGCAGTTCGAAACTGTTTTTT.

CDR3 coding DNA: TGTGCCAGCAGTTTCTCCCAGGGTGCAAGAGAGACCCAGTACTTC. Residues: CASSFSQGARETQYF. The V call is TRBV27, the J call TRBJ2-5; a possible D gene is TRBD1 (5 bases). Looked up from germline, CDR1 is MNHEY and CDR2 is SMNVEV (reference sequence). CDR3 length equals 15 residues. V gave up 3 bases and J gave up 4 bases, with 15 bases separating them.

The V and J genes are TRBV7-2 and TRBJ2-7, with D possibly TRBD1 on 6 matching bases. The CDR3 loop spans 14 amino acids. From germline, CDR1 is SGHTA and CDR2 FQGNSA. Trimming removed 5 bases from V and 3 bases from J, with 14 bases in between. This CDR3 reads CASSILRDNYEQYF. For the CDR3, the DNA is TGTGCCAGCAGCATCCTCCGGGACAACTACGAGCAGTACTTC.

The chain carries TRBV4-1 and TRBJ1-1; D not certain. The CDR3 totals 15 residues. Germline-derived CDR1 and CDR2 are MGHRA and YSYEKL. V lost 4 bases, J lost 1 base, and 13 bases lay in between. DNA for the CDR3: TGCGCCAGCAGCCCAGGACCCGAGACGAACACTGAAGCTTTCTTT. It encodes CASSPGPETNTEAFF.

This clonotype was observed a handful of times. The V gene is TRBV20-1, the J gene TRBJ2-7; a weak D match, TRBD1 (5 bases). The ends were cut back, 5 bases at V and 3 bases at J, with 8 bases in the middle. The CDR3 runs to 11 residues. Germline values: CDR1 DFQATT, CDR2 SNEGSKA (reference sequence). The CDR3 coding sequence is TGCAGTGCTTTGCAGGGCTACGAGCAGTACTTC. Amino acids: CSALQGYEQYF.

This clonotype came up a few times. The rearrangement links TRBV27 to TRBJ2-6, with D possibly matching TRBD1 (5 bases). The V and J ends lost 6 bases and 2 bases respectively, with 20 bases between them. This CDR3 has 18 residues. The V gene's germline CDR1 is MNHEY and CDR2 SMNVEV (reference sequence). CDR3 sequence (DNA): TGTGCCAGCAGCTTTTGGGGTGACAGCCCCCCTGGGGCCAACGTCCTGACTTTC. Its translation: CASSFWGDSPPGANVLTF.

The V call is TRBV5-1, the J call TRBJ2-7, with no clear D. Between the trimmed V and J ends, which lost 3 bases and 5 bases, there was a span of 6 bases. The CDR3 loop spans 11 amino acids. Germline V gene data show CDR1 as SGHRS and CDR2 as YFSETQ. CDR3 sequence reads: CASSSMDEQYF. The CDR3 bases are TGCGCCAGCAGCTCTATGGACGAGCAGTACTTC.